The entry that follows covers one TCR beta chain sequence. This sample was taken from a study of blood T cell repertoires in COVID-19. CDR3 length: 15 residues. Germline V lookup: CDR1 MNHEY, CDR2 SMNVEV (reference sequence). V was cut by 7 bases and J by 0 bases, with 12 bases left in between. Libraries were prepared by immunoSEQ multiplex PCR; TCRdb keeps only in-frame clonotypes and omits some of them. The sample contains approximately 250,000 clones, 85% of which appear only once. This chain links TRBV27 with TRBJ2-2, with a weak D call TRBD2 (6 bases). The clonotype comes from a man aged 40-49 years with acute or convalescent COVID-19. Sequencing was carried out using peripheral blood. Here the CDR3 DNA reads TGTGCCAGCACCGGGTGGGGGGCGAACACCGGGGAGCTGTTTTTT. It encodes CASTGWGANTGELFF.